These 8 T cell receptor beta chains originate from one sample sequenced in a study of tumor and adjacent non-tumor tissue in lung cancer. Three rounds of nested PCR, following a modified ARM-PCR protocol, produced the TCRbeta library. One entry per CDR3 protein results from TCRdb running MiXCR on the multiplex PCR reads. The sample holds some 200,000 distinct CDR3 sequences, 70% to 75% seen once. This sample's RNA came from whole unsorted tissue. The specimen sequenced was lung tumor tissue. Receptors were obtained from a man aged 55-75 years with non-small cell lung cancer.

Concerning this clonotype itself: This may stem from a read error, because a much larger clone lies one nucleotide away. This CDR3 is missing its conserved last phenylalanine or tryptophan, likely due to a read error. This chain links TRBV6-6 with TRBJ2-7; no firm D call. The CDR3 loop spans 13 amino acids. The V gene lost 2 bases and the J gene lost 0 bases, with 5 bases spanning the gap. From germline, CDR1 is MNHNY and CDR2 SVGAGI (reference sequence). The CDR3 nucleotides are TGTGCCAGCAGTTACCCTAGCTCCTACGAGCAGTACTTA. Its translation: CASSYPSSYEQYL.

Note on this clonotype: Possible read error: a much larger clone is one base away. The rearrangement uses TRBV20-1 and TRBJ2-7, with TRBD2 matching 11 bases. Germline CDR1 is DFQATT and CDR2 is SNEGSKA (reference sequence). The CDR3 is made up of 15 amino acids. This chain's CDR3 is CSATDILAGVFEEYF. DNA of the CDR3: TGCAGTGCCACGGATATACTAGCGGGAGTATTCGAGGAGTACTTC.

A note on this clonotype: A much larger clone differs from this one at a single base, so this may be a read error. The rearrangement uses TRBV6-5 and TRBJ2-1; D unclear. The germline CDR1 and CDR2 sequences are MNHEY and SVGAGI. This CDR3 has 14 amino acids. The CDR3 protein is CAGRPGSSYNEQFF. The CDR3 DNA reads as TGTGCCGGCAGACCAGGCAGCTCCTACAATGAGCAGTTCTTC.

This clonotype has only one observation. The conserved final phenylalanine or tryptophan is absent from the CDR3, which likely points to a read error. The CDR3 region has the DNA TGTGCCAGCAGCTTGGGCGTGATGTCCTACGAGCAGTACATC. This encodes CASSLGVMSYEQYI. The J gene is TRBJ2-7, the V gene TRBV11-3; D gene uncertain. From germline, CDR1 is SGHNT and CDR2 YENEEA. The CDR3 is 14 amino acids. Trimming removed 3 bases from V and 1 base from J, with 10 bases in between.

The CDR3 loop is CASSASLARYEQYF. CDR3 DNA: TGCGCCAGCAGCGCCAGTCTGGCGCGATACGAGCAGTACTTC. This chain links TRBV5-1 with TRBJ2-7; no clear D gene. The CDR3 runs to 14 residues. Germline V gene data show CDR1 as SGHRS and CDR2 as YFSETQ. Trimming removed 4 bases from V and 4 bases from J, with 15 bases in between.

This clonotype turned up a few times. Since a much larger clone is just one base distant, this may be a read error. The gene calls are TRBV29-1 and TRBJ1-1, with TRBD1 as a possible D gene (5 bases). The CDR3 runs 12 residues. Germline CDR1 SQVTM, CDR2 ANQGSEA. DNA of the CDR3: TGCAGCGTTGGACAGATGGGGACTGAAGCTGTCTTT. Its protein product is CSVGQMGTEAVF. Combining the CDR3 with reference TRBV29-1 and TRBJ1-1 gives the whole variable domain SAVISQKPSRDICQRGTSLTIQCQVDSQVTMMFWYRQQPGQSLTLIATANQGSEATYESGFVIDKFPISRPNLTFSTLTVSNMSPEDSSIYLCSVGQMGTEAVFGQGTRLTVV.

Comment on this clonotype: The junction differs from germline at one of its ends, possibly a read error. The V call is TRBV20-1, the J call TRBJ2-5; TRBD2 matches 9 bases. Germline V CDR1 and CDR2: DFQATT, SNEGSKA (reference sequence). This CDR3 is 17 amino acids long. The CDR3 loop reads CSVRDMKGTSKRETKYF. CDR3 bases: TGCAGTGTTAGAGATATGAAGGGGACTAGCAAGAGAGAGACCAAGTACTTC.

In regard to this clonotype: A junction boundary mismatches the germline segment, possibly from a read error. V gene TRBV6-1 combines with J gene TRBJ1-5; 8 nucleotides align to TRBD1. The CDR3 consists of 15 residues. The germline CDR1 and CDR2 sequences are MNHNS and SASEGT. CDR3 region: CASSSDRVGNQSQHF. In nucleotides, the CDR3 is TGTGCCAGCAGTTCGGACAGGGTAGGGAACCAGTCCCAACATTTT.